The TCR beta chain under discussion was sequenced for a study of technical replicates of blood from several donors (dated by TCRdb to 2015 to 2018). CDR1 and CDR2, per the germline V gene, are WSHSY and SAAADI. The junction shows trimming of 6 bases on V and 8 bases on J, and the gene matches do not reach 11 bases of it. From cysteine to phenylalanine, the CDR3 is 14 amino acids long. The only DNA kept is the CDR3, 42 bases in frame from the first base. Worth noting for this clone: The antigen this receptor binds is unknown. No much larger clonotype is one base removed from it; base qualities were not supplied.

The library relied on the immunoSEQ multiplex PCR assay. TCRdb took this table from immuneACCESS and kept in-frame rearrangements with V and J called. Such tables lack part of the clones; where checked against another copy, unresolved V genes explain under half of the gap, and the rest is unexplained. The sample table lists tens of thousands of clones, over 90% of them with a count of one. The ten largest clones represent 0.2% to 0.3% of the sample. Sequencing was carried out using T cells isolated from PBMCs. Recombination joined TRBV10-2 with TRBJ1-2; 8 junctional bases match TRBD1. This sequence was found in a human donor in good health. The base sequence is TGCGCCAGCAGCGAGACTAGACAGGGGAACGGCTACACCTTC. The resulting protein is CASSETRQGNGYTF.